Each of the 5 T cell receptor beta chains below was sequenced from the same sample in a study. Using its own MiXCR run on the 5' RACE reads, TCRdb lists one record per CDR3 protein. The sample carries fewer than 25,000 distinct CDR3 sequences, 30% recorded once. The sequencing input was tumor-infiltrating naive CD4+ T cells sorted from the breast tumor. Subset here: naive CD4+ T cells, CD4+CD45RA+CD25-. The receptors here all came from a female donor with breast cancer.

This clonotype qualifies as medium-sized. This chain links TRBV12-3 or TRBV12-4 with TRBJ1-5; 7 positions agree with TRBD1. The CDR3 loop spans 14 amino acids. J was trimmed by 3 bases and V by 6 bases; bases with no gene match: 5. The CDR3 is CASRRRGINQPQHF. As DNA, the CDR3 is TGTGCCAGCAGACGCAGGGGGATCAATCAGCCCCAGCATTTT.

This clonotype was detected a few times. The J gene is TRBJ2-7, the V gene TRBV29-1, with a possible D match to TRBD2 (6 bases). The V and J ends lost 6 bases and 6 bases respectively, with 15 bases between them. The CDR3 consists of 12 residues. Looked up from germline, CDR1 is SQVTM and CDR2 is ANQGSEA. CDR3 nucleotides: TGCAGCGTGATAACCGGGAGCCGCGAGCAGTACTTC. It yields the protein CSVITGSREQYF.

The V call is TRBV2, the J call TRBJ2-1; no definite D call. The CDR3 spans 15 residues. Germline V CDR1 and CDR2: SNHLY, FYNNEI. V lost 1 base and J 4 bases, leaving 11 bases between the germline ends. In DNA, the CDR3 is TGTGCCAGCAGTGAAGGGCTAGGGATGTACAATGAGCAGTTCTTC. Its translation: CASSEGLGMYNEQFF.

This clonotype is medium-sized (0.01 to 0.1%) by share. The chain recombines TRBV20-1 with TRBJ1-1; D perhaps matches TRBD1 (6 bases). CDR1 is DFQATT and CDR2 is SNEGSKA in the germline V gene (reference sequence). The CDR3 has 14 residues. V shed 6 bases and J shed 4 bases, with 18 bases lying between them. CDR3 nucleotide sequence: TGCAGTGCCCCGGGGGGGCGGCAAAGCACTGAAGCTTTCTTT. It specifies CSAPGGRQSTEAFF.

The chain joins TRBV5-1 to TRBJ2-1; perhaps TRBD2 as D (6 bases). The germline gives CDR1 SGHRS, CDR2 YFSETQ. The CDR3 is 14 amino acids. Trimming pared 2 bases from V and 5 bases from J, leaving 11 bases between. CDR3 nucleotides: TGCGCCAGCAGCTTAGGTAGCGGACACAATGAGCAGTTCTTC. It encodes CASSLGSGHNEQFF.